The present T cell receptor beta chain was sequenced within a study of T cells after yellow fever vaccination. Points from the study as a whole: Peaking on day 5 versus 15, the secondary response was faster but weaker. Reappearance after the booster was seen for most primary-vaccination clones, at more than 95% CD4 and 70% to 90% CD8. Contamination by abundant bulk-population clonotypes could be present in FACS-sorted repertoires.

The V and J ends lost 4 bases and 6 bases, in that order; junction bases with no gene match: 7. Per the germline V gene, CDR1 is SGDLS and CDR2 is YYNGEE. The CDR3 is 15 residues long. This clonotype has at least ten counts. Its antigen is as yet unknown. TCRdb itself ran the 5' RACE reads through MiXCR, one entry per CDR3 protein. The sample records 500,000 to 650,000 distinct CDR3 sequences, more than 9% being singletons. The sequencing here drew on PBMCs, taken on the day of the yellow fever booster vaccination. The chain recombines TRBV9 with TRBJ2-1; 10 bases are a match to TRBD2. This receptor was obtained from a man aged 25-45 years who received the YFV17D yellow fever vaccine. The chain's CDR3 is CASSPLAGVSNEQFF. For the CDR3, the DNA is TGTGCCAGCAGCCCCCTAGCGGGAGTCTCCAATGAGCAGTTCTTC.